Listed here are 21 T cell receptor beta chains from one sample, sequenced in a study of T-cell memory formation after mild COVID-19 (dated by TCRdb to about 2021). The receptor library was made with 5' RACE. The sequencing machine was an Illumina NovaSeq 6000. The public reads were reanalyzed by TCRdb: fastp trimming at Q25, MiXCR alignment, in-frame beta chains only. Entries are consolidated by CDR3 protein sequence, retaining the most common genes and DNA. The sample contains about 340,000 distinct CDR3 sequences, less than 20% of them found a single time. About a fifth of the sample belongs to the ten largest clones. The sequenced sample was PBMCs or a T cell subset sorted from them (not recorded which). The receptors originated from a man between 18 and 29 years old who had mild COVID-19 (a few samples of this study predate the infection). The sample titles of this study are shuffled in the database, so cell type and time point are left out; the donor was told from shared clones.

Only a few counts were recorded for this clonotype. The chain has TRBV6-2 or TRBV6-3 and TRBJ2-1, with 7 bases identical to TRBD2. The CDR3 totals 16 residues. Unmatched junction bases numbered 9, after V lost 0 bases and J lost 7 bases. The germline gives CDR1 MNHEY, CDR2 SVGEGT. For the CDR3, the DNA is TGTGCCAGCAGTTACTCGAGATCCCCAGCGGGGAATGAGCAGTTCTTC. It specifies CASSYSRSPAGNEQFF.

This clonotype was observed a few times. The gene calls are TRBV10-1 and TRBJ2-1, with D unclear. This CDR3 has 13 residues. The ends were cut back, 6 bases at V and 7 bases at J, with 13 bases in the middle. CDR1 is WNHNN and CDR2 is SYGVQD in the germline V gene (reference sequence). The CDR3 sequence: CASSPETGNEQFF. The CDR3 region has the DNA TGCGCCAGCAGCCCCGAGACTGGAAATGAGCAGTTCTTC.

V usage is TRBV10-3 and J usage is TRBJ2-1; weak D call: TRBD1 (5 bases). CDR3 size: 13 residues. Trimming took off 4 bases at V and 7 bases at J, with 11 bases between the two ends. CDR1 is ENHRY and CDR2 is SYGVKD in the germline V gene. CDR3: CAISGPTGNEQFF. CDR3 coding DNA: TGTGCCATCAGTGGACCAACAGGTAATGAGCAGTTCTTC.

This clonotype was found a few times. The rearrangement uses TRBV5-6 and TRBJ2-4; TRBD2 agrees at 11 bases. With 5 bases clipped from V and 7 bases from J, the junction kept 5 bases outside the gene matches. The CDR3 is 14 residues long. CDR1 is SGHDT, CDR2 YYEEEE, per germline. The CDR3 protein is CASRLAGEENIQYF. Here the CDR3 DNA reads TGTGCCAGCAGACTAGCGGGGGAGGAGAACATTCAGTACTTC.

This clonotype showed up many times. V and J are TRBV5-1 and TRBJ2-1; 11 bases are a match to TRBD1. CDR1 is SGHRS, CDR2 YFSETQ, per germline. The J segment lost 5 bases and the V segment lost 5 bases, leaving 6 bases of the junction unmatched. The CDR3 contains 15 residues. The CDR3 loop is CASSWGTGGHNEQFF. The CDR3 DNA is TGCGCCAGCAGTTGGGGGACAGGGGGGCACAATGAGCAGTTCTTC.

This sequence joins TRBV5-1 and TRBJ2-2; D might be TRBD2 (6 bases). The germline V gene encodes CDR1 SGHRS and CDR2 YFSETQ. The CDR3 runs 15 residues. V lost 3 bases and J lost 5, with 14 bases in between. The CDR3 DNA reads TGCGCCAGCAGCTGGAGCGGGCAGCGGACCGGGGAGCTGTTTTTT. Encoded protein: CASSWSGQRTGELFF. The variable domain in full, completed from reference TRBV5-1 and TRBJ2-2, reads KAGVTQTPRYLIKTRGQQVTLSCSPISGHRSVSWYQQTPGQGLQFLFEYFSETQRNKGNFPGRFSGRQFSNSRSEMNVSTLELGDSALYLCASSWSGQRTGELFFGEGSRLTVL.

This chain's CDR3 is CASSLSTTSGGRGETQYF. For the CDR3, the DNA is TGCGCCAGCAGCCTCTCCACGACTAGCGGGGGCCGCGGGGAGACCCAGTACTTC. The chain has TRBV5-1 and TRBJ2-5; the match to TRBD2 covers 12 bases. The germline gives CDR1 SGHRS, CDR2 YFSETQ. The CDR3 covers 18 residues. The V segment lost 4 bases and the J segment 5 bases; nucleotides outside the gene matches: 15.

In its sample, this clonotype was seen a few times. V usage is TRBV19 and J usage is TRBJ2-1, with TRBD2 matching over 11 bases. The CDR3 consists of 17 residues. From germline, CDR1 is LNHDA and CDR2 SQIVND (reference sequence). Trimming at V came to 5 bases and at J to 5 bases, leaving 11 bases not matched to a gene. The CDR3 DNA reads as TGTGCCAGTAGTGCCAGAGTAGCGGGGGGGTATCACAATGAGCAGTTCTTC. Residues: CASSARVAGGYHNEQFF.

This clonotype was picked up a small number of times. The chain uses TRBV20-1 and TRBJ1-2; D is undetermined. The CDR3 has 14 amino acids. Trimming cost V 1 base and J 3 bases, with 12 bases left between them. Germline V gives CDR1 DFQATT, CDR2 SNEGSKA (reference sequence). CDR3 sequence reads: CSARGNPGDYGYTF. CDR3 in DNA: TGCAGTGCTAGAGGGAACCCTGGGGACTATGGCTACACCTTC.

This clonotype appeared a few times. The V and J genes are TRBV2 and TRBJ2-5; 11 nucleotides align to TRBD2. This CDR3 is built from 15 residues. Trimming at V came to 8 bases and at J to 2 bases, leaving 7 bases not matched to a gene. Germline V CDR1 and CDR2: SNHLY, FYNNEI. Here the CDR3 reads CASQGTSGFQETQYF. CDR3 DNA: TGTGCCAGCCAAGGGACTAGCGGATTTCAAGAGACCCAGTACTTC.

This clonotype came up a few times. J is TRBJ2-2 and V is TRBV18; 7 nucleotides agree with TRBD1. V lost 5 bases to trimming and J lost 0 bases; unmatched junction nucleotides: 18. Germline CDR1 KGHSH, CDR2 LQKENI. The CDR3 runs 20 residues. The CDR3 DNA reads TGTGCCAGCTCAAGGTTTGGTCGGTCGACAGGGCCTTCGAACACCGGGGAGCTGTTTTTT. Its translation is CASSRFGRSTGPSNTGELFF.

This clonotype was found a few times. V is TRBV20-1 and J is TRBJ2-1; D remains unclear. Trimming took 3 bases from V and 1 from J, leaving 13 bases between them. Germline V gene sequence: CDR1 DFQATT, CDR2 SNEGSKA (reference sequence). The CDR3 is 15 amino acids. DNA of the CDR3: TGCAGTGCTAGGGTCCGGAGCTGGTCCTACAATGAGCAGTTCTTC. Translated: CSARVRSWSYNEQFF.

The chain carries TRBV29-1 and TRBJ2-5, with unresolved D. Trimming pared 4 bases from V and 5 bases from J, leaving 11 bases between. Germline loops: CDR1 SQVTM, CDR2 ANQGSEA. This CDR3 spans 12 amino acids. The CDR3 DNA follows: TGCAGCGTTGTTAGGGATGGCGAGACCCAGTACTTC. It encodes CSVVRDGETQYF.

This sequence joins TRBV15 and TRBJ2-7, with a weak D call TRBD1 (6 bases). The germline gives CDR1 LNHNV, CDR2 YYDKDF (reference sequence). V was trimmed by 0 bases and J by 4 bases, leaving 7 bases between them. This CDR3 has 13 residues. The CDR3 DNA is TGTGCCACCAGCAGAGAGAGGGGGTACGAGCAGTACTTC. It codes for CATSRERGYEQYF.

The chain employs TRBV7-2 and TRBJ2-2; D unclear. Germline V gives CDR1 SGHTA, CDR2 FQGNSA. The CDR3 consists of 11 residues. V gave up 9 bases and J gave up 6 bases, with 8 bases separating them. CDR3 coding DNA: TGTGCCAGTCGTCGGTCCGGGGAGCTGTTTTTT. As protein: CASRRSGELFF.

This clonotype showed up many times. The chain carries TRBV12-3 or TRBV12-4 and TRBJ2-2; D possibly corresponds to TRBD1 (5 bases). This CDR3 region has 13 residues. V shed 6 bases and J shed 5 bases, with 10 bases lying between them. The CDR3 sequence is CASREQGTGELFF. Written as DNA, the CDR3 is TGTGCCAGCAGAGAGCAGGGTACCGGGGAGCTGTTTTTT.

Here the CDR3 DNA reads TGTGCCAGCAGTATGGACGGGGGGTATGGCTACACCTTC. As protein: CASSMDGGYGYTF. The V and J genes are TRBV5-5 and TRBJ1-2; perhaps TRBD1 as D (5 bases). In germline, CDR1 is SGHKS, CDR2 YYEKEE (reference sequence). The CDR3 totals 13 residues. Trimming left V 5 bases short and J 5 bases short, with 13 bases between.

This clonotype appeared a few times. The rearrangement links TRBV10-3 to TRBJ1-3; D may be TRBD1 (6 bases). Germline loops: CDR1 ENHRY, CDR2 SYGVKD. The CDR3 is made up of 16 amino acids. V was clipped by 0 bases and J by 3 bases, with 12 bases between them. CDR3 in amino acids: CAISESYTGFGNTIYF. CDR3 sequence (DNA): TGTGCCATCAGTGAGTCGTATACAGGGTTTGGAAACACCATATATTTT.

This clonotype was detected a few times. The chain links TRBV5-1 to TRBJ2-1; 9 nucleotides agree with TRBD2. This CDR3 is built from 19 residues. The germline gives CDR1 SGHRS, CDR2 YFSETQ. V lost 0 bases to trimming and J lost 2 bases; unmatched junction nucleotides: 12. CDR3 in DNA: TGCGCCAGCAGCTTGGCCGGGGGGCCCCTAGCGGGGACCTACAATGAGCAGTTCTTC. Translating gives CASSLAGGPLAGTYNEQFF.

This clonotype was observed a few times. The genes are TRBV6-5 and TRBJ2-4, with D possibly being TRBD2 (6 bases). V lost 6 bases to trimming and J lost 2 bases, with 17 bases between them. This CDR3 comprises 16 residues. The V gene's germline CDR1 is MNHEY and CDR2 SVGAGI. Here the CDR3 reads CASSPRRRETKNIQYF. The CDR3 nucleotides are TGTGCCAGCAGCCCCCGACGGCGGGAAACCAAAAACATTCAGTACTTC.

This chain connects TRBV7-9 to TRBJ2-4; D call uncertain. CDR1 SEHNR and CDR2 FQNEAQ come from the germline V gene (reference sequence). V lost 8 bases to trimming and J lost 7 bases, with 9 bases between them. The CDR3 is 11 residues long. CDR3 amino acids: CASVSGNIQYF. The CDR3, as DNA: TGTGCCAGCGTGTCGGGCAACATTCAGTACTTC.